What follows are 14 T cell receptor beta chains derived from one specimen sequenced in a study of STAT3 mutations in large granular lymphocyte leukemia. Broader study findings: In T-cell large granular lymphocyte leukemia, about half of patients showed multiple immunodominant subclonotypes.

Clones were sequenced by immunoSEQ multiplex PCR, and TCRdb holds only the in-frame ones, with some missing. The sample lists about 1,500 clones; around 57% were seen once. Their antigen targets remain unknown. Source material: peripheral blood mononuclear cells. Receptors originate from a man aged 60 to 75 with T-cell large granular lymphocyte leukemia. Some clones in this sample may be carry-over from other donors' samples.

This sequence joins TRBV18 and TRBJ2-3; D gene ambiguous. The CDR3 sequence is 15 residues long. CDR1 is KGHSH and CDR2 is LQKENI in the germline V gene. The germline V and J ends were trimmed by 0 bases and 1 base, with 8 bases remaining between them. This CDR3 reads CASSPPSPGTDTQYF. The CDR3 coding sequence is TGTGCCAGCTCACCACCGTCCCCAGGCACAGATACGCAGTATTTT.

This clone came up a few times. V and J are TRBV5-6 and TRBJ1-2, with D perhaps TRBD1 (5 bases). The CDR3 totals 13 residues. Germline V lookup: CDR1 SGHDT, CDR2 YYEEEE. V dropped 2 bases and J dropped 8 bases, with 13 bases sitting between them. CDR3 protein: CASSFTRQGGYTF. In nucleotides, the CDR3 is TGTGCCAGCAGCTTTACTCGCCAGGGAGGCTACACCTTC.

V and J are TRBV30 and TRBJ1-5; TRBD1 aligns across 9 bases. J was trimmed by 7 bases and V by 1 base; bases with no gene match: 5. Germline CDR1 reads GTSNPN; CDR2 reads SVGIG (reference sequence). The CDR3 length is 14 residues. The CDR3 nucleotides read TGTGCCTGGAGTGCATTGACAGGGGGACAGCCCCAGCATTTT. It yields the protein CAWSALTGGQPQHF.

The sample holds a few counts of this clone. The genes are TRBV7-9 and TRBJ1-4, with D perhaps matching TRBD1 (6 bases). CDR1 and CDR2 (germline): SEHNR, FQNEAQ (reference sequence). V was trimmed by 1 base and J by 4 bases, leaving 10 bases between them. This CDR3 contains 15 residues. In DNA, the CDR3 is TGTGCCAGCAGCTTAGTCAGGGGCCTTAATGAAAAACTGTTTTTT. This gives the protein CASSLVRGLNEKLFF.

Within the sample, this clone is medium-sized (0.01 to 0.1%). This chain joins TRBV27 and TRBJ2-7, with a tentative D call TRBD2 (5 bases). Trimming stripped 3 bases from V and 2 bases from J, with 20 bases between. Per the germline V gene, CDR1 is MNHEY and CDR2 is SMNVEV (reference sequence). The CDR3 has 17 residues. The CDR3 is CASSFAPNLGLPYEQYF. The CDR3 DNA follows: TGTGCCAGCAGTTTCGCACCTAACCTAGGACTCCCCTACGAGCAGTACTTC.

V usage is TRBV6-6 and J usage is TRBJ1-1; no reliable D call. This CDR3 has 14 amino acids. Germline V gene lookup returns CDR1 MNHNY and CDR2 SVGAGI (reference sequence). V lost 6 bases and J 1 base, leaving 12 bases between the germline ends. Here the CDR3 DNA reads TGTGCCAGCAGGGTTCCGGACGAGAACACTGAAGCTTTCTTT. Translated, it gives CASRVPDENTEAFF.

This chain links TRBV5-1 with TRBJ1-1; 8 nucleotides align to TRBD1. Losses at the gene ends were 0 bases for V and 1 base for J; bases not matched to a gene: 8. The CDR3 contains 17 residues. CDR1 SGHRS and CDR2 YFSETQ come from the germline V gene. CDR3 residues: CASSLAKGQATNTEAFF. DNA of the CDR3: TGCGCCAGCAGCTTGGCCAAGGGACAGGCCACGAACACTGAAGCTTTCTTT.

The chain links TRBV5-4 to TRBJ2-3; a weak D match, TRBD1 (6 bases). Germline CDR1 is SGHNT and CDR2 is YYREEE (reference sequence). The CDR3 sequence is 16 residues long. The V and J ends lost 4 bases and 0 bases respectively, with 15 bases between them. As DNA, the CDR3 is TGTGCCAGCAGCCCGCCCGGGACACAGAGCACAGATACGCAGTATTTT. It codes for CASSPPGTQSTDTQYF.

This clone was found once. The V call is TRBV30, the J call TRBJ2-1; no clear D. CDR1 and CDR2 (germline): GTSNPN, SVGIG (reference sequence). V lost 7 bases and J 0 bases, leaving 4 bases between the germline ends. The CDR3 has 11 amino acids. This CDR3 is CASSSYNEQFF. CDR3 nucleotides: TGTGCCTCCAGCTCCTACAATGAGCAGTTCTTC.

This rearrangement joins TRBV5-1 to TRBJ2-7; 7 bases align to TRBD2. V was pared by 5 bases and J by 4 bases, with 6 bases of the junction left unmatched. This CDR3 is built from 13 residues. Germline-derived CDR1 and CDR2 are SGHRS and YFSETQ. The CDR3 nucleotides are TGCGCCAGCAGTAAAGCGGGGATTTACGAGCAGTACTTC. Its translation: CASSKAGIYEQYF. Full variable domain (missing parts from reference TRBV5-1 and TRBJ2-7): KAGVTQTPRYLIKTRGQQVTLSCSPISGHRSVSWYQQTPGQGLQFLFEYFSETQRNKGNFPGRFSGRQFSNSRSEMNVSTLELGDSALYLCASSKAGIYEQYFGPGTRLTVT.

In this sample, this clone turned up a few times. This chain links TRBV27 with TRBJ2-1; D is undetermined. Trimming took off 2 bases at V and 0 bases at J, with 11 bases between the two ends. The CDR3 is 16 residues long. Germline V gives CDR1 MNHEY, CDR2 SMNVEV (reference sequence). Written as DNA, the CDR3 is TGTGCCAGCAGTTTACAGCGAGTCCTCTCCTACAATGAGCAGTTCTTC. It specifies CASSLQRVLSYNEQFF.

The CDR3 DNA reads as TGTGCCAGCAGCTTGGAGGGGACAGGGGTATGGGAGACCCAGTACTTC. Its protein product is CASSLEGTGVWETQYF. The V gene is TRBV5-6, the J gene TRBJ2-5; 10 bases agree with TRBD1. Germline V gene lookup returns CDR1 SGHDT and CDR2 YYEEEE. The CDR3 consists of 16 residues. V was pared by 0 bases and J by 5 bases, with 7 bases of the junction left unmatched.

This chain links TRBV2 with TRBJ1-1; 7 positions agree with TRBD1. CDR3 length: 13 residues. Unmatched junction bases numbered 6, after V lost 7 bases and J lost 4 bases. From germline, CDR1 is SNHLY and CDR2 FYNNEI. The CDR3 DNA follows: TGTGCCAGCACGGAGGGGGCCGGCACTGAAGCTTTCTTT. Translation gives CASTEGAGTEAFF. The variable domain in full, completed from reference TRBV2 and TRBJ1-1, reads EPEVTQTPSHQVTQMGQEVILRCVPISNHLYFYWYRQILGQKVEFLVSFYNNEISEKSEIFDDQFSVERPDGSNFTLKIRSTKLEDSAMYFCASTEGAGTEAFFGQGTRLTVV.

This clone was seen a few times. The chain joins TRBV5-1 to TRBJ2-7; D unresolved. Germline CDR1 reads SGHRS; CDR2 reads YFSETQ. Trimming took off 4 bases at V and 2 bases at J, with 22 bases between the two ends. This CDR3 region has 17 residues. This CDR3 reads CASSPDGPFDRTYEQYF. The CDR3 bases are TGCGCCAGCAGCCCCGACGGGCCCTTCGATAGAACCTACGAGCAGTACTTC.